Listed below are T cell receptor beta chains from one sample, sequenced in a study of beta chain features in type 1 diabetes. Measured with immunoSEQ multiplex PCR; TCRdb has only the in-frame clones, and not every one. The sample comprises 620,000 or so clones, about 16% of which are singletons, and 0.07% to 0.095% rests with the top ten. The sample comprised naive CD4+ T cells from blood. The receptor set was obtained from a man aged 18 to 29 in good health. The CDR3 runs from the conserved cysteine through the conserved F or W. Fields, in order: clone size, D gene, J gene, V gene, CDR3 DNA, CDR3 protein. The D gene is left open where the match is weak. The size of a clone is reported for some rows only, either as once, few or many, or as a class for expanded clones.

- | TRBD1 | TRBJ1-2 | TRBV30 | TGTGCCTGGAGTTTAGACAGGGGGGTCGGCTACACCTTC | CAWSLDRGVGYTF
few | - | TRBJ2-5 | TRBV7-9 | TGTGCCAGTGGGGGACAAGAGACCCAGTACTTC | CASGGQETQYF
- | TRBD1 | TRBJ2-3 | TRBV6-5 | TGTGCCAGCAGTCGGGACAGGACGCAGTATTTT | CASSRDRTQYF
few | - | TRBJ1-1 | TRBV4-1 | TGCGCCAGCAGCCAAGAGACACTGAGGACGGCTGAAGCTTTCTTT | CASSQETLRTAEAFF
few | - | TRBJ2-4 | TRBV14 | TGTGCCAGCAGCCAAGGGGGCCTAGCCAAAAACATTCAGTACTTC | CASSQGGLAKNIQYF
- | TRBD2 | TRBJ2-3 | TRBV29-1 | TGCAGCGTTGATGGCGGGAGGGCAACAGATACGCAGTATTTT | CSVDGGRATDTQYF
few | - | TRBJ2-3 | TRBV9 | TGTGCCAGCAGCGTAGGTGGTCCGCAGTATTTT | CASSVGGPQYF
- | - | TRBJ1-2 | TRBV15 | TGTGCCACCAGCAGAGCAACGGTGGGAGGACTAAGTGGCTACACCTTC | CATSRATVGGLSGYTF
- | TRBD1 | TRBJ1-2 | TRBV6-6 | TGTGCCAGCAGCCGGGACAGCGTCTATGGCTACACCTTC | CASSRDSVYGYTF
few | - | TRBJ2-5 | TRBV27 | TGTGCCAGCAGTTTAGTAGGTGGCGGGAAAGAGACCCAGTACTTC | CASSLVGGGKETQYF
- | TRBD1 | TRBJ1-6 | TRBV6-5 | TGTGCCAGCACCAGGGACAGGGGCCGGGATTCACCCCTCCACTTT | CASTRDRGRDSPLHF
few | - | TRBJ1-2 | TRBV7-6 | TGTGCCACTCGTTCGGCCGCCCTACATGGGGGCTACACCTTC | CATRSAALHGGYTF
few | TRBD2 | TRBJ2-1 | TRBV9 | TGTGCCAGCAGCGGACGACTAGCGGGGGGGCGTGAAGAGCAGTTCTTC | CASSGRLAGGREEQFF
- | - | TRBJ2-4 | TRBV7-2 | TGTGCCAGCAGCTTAGACTACCGGGAAGCCAAAAACATTCAGTACTTC | CASSLDYREAKNIQYF
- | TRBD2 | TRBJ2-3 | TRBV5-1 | TGCGCCAGCAGCTCGGCCCGACTAGCGGGGGGGCCAGATACGCAGTATTTT | CASSSARLAGGPDTQYF
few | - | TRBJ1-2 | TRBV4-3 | TGCGCCAGCAGCCAAGGAGTAGGAGCTAACTATGGCTACACCTTC | CASSQGVGANYGYTF
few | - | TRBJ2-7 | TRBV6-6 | TGTGCCAGCAGTTCAACGCTACAGGCGAACTACGAGCAGTACTTC | CASSSTLQANYEQYF
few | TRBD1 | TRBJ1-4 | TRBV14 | TGTGCCAGCAGCCAAATTTATCGCGGCAGGGGGGCCGTAGATGAAAAACTGTTTTTT | CASSQIYRGRGAVDEKLFF
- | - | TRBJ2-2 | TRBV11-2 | TGTGCCAGCAGCCCAACGGGGTGGGGGTGGCGATGGACCGGGGAGCTGTTTTTT | CASSPTGWGWRWTGELFF
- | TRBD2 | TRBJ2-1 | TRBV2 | TGTGCCAGCAGTGAAGGTCTAGCGGGGGGAAGTGAGCAGTTCTTC | CASSEGLAGGSEQFF
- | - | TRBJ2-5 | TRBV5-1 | TGCGCCAGCAGCTTGGAGGAGGAGACCCAGTACTTC | CASSLEEETQYF
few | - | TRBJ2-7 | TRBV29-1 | TGCAGCGCCCGGACAGTCTACGAGCAGTACTTC | CSARTVYEQYF
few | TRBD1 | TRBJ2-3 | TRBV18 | TGTGCCAGCTCAGAGATTCCCGGGACAGGTTTAGATACGCAGTATTTT | CASSEIPGTGLDTQYF
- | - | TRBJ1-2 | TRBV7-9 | TGTGCCAGCAGCTTAAGTGACTATGGCTACACCTTC | CASSLSDYGYTF
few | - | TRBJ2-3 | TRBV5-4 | TGTGCCAGCAAGAACAGGGGCGGGAGAGGGCCAAGCACAGATACGCAGTATTTT | CASKNRGGRGPSTDTQYF
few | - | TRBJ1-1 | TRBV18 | TGTGCCAGCTCACCGGGAGTGAACACTGAAGCTTTCTTT | CASSPGVNTEAFF
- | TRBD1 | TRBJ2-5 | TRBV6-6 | TGTGCCAGTCCCGGACAGGAGCAAGAGACCCAGTACTTC | CASPGQEQETQYF
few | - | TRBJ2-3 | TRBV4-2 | TGTGCCAGCAGCCCTGGGACCCCAGATACGCAGTATTTT | CASSPGTPDTQYF
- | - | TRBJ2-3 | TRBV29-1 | TGCAGCGTTGACCGCGCAGGTCGGGCAGATACGCAGTATTTT | CSVDRAGRADTQYF
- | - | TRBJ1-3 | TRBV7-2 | TGTGCCAGCAGCTTAGCGCAGGGGAGGACTGGAAACACCATATATTTT | CASSLAQGRTGNTIYF
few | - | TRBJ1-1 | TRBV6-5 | TGTGCCAGCCGATATAGGCTCGAGAACACTGAAGCTTTCTTT | CASRYRLENTEAFF
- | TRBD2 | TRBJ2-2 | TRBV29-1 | TGCAGCGTTGGAGGCCCGGCTAGCGGACCCACCGGGGAGCTGTTTTTT | CSVGGPASGPTGELFF
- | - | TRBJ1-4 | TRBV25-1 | TGTGCCAGCGGGGGGGCGGTACAGAGAGAAAAACTGTTTTTT | CASGGAVQREKLFF
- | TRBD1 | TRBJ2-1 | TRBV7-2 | TGTGCCAGCAGACCCACAGGGGGACGGCACAATGAGCAGTTCTTC | CASRPTGGRHNEQFF
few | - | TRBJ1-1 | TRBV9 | TGTGCCAGCAGCGCCCGATGGGGAGCGAACACTGAAGCTTTCTTT | CASSARWGANTEAFF
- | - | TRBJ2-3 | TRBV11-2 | TGTGCCAGCAGCTCGAACCTTATGGCTAGCACAGATACGCAGTATTTT | CASSSNLMASTDTQYF
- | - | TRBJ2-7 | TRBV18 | TGTGCCAGCTCACGAGATCCTGGCTACGAGCAGTACTTC | CASSRDPGYEQYF
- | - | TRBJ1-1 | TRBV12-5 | TGTGCTAGTGGTTTAGTAGTTTCGGGGAACACTGAAGCTTTCTTT | CASGLVVSGNTEAFF
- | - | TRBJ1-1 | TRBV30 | TGTGCCTGGAGACGGCAGGGACAAGCTTTCTTT | CAWRRQGQAFF
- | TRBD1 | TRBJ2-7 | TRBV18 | TGTGCCAGCTCACAAGGAGACAGGGCCTCCTACGAGCAGTACTTC | CASSQGDRASYEQYF
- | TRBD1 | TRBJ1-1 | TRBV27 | TGTGCCAGCAGGAGCACAGGGGTTGGCACTGAAGCTTTCTTT | CASRSTGVGTEAFF
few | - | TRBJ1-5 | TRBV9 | TGTGCCAGCAGCGTAGGAGGGGGAGGCAATCAGCCCCAGCATTTT | CASSVGGGGNQPQHF
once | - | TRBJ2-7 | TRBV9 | TGTGCCAGCAGCGTAGCCCCGGGCCGGTCTACCTACGAGCAGTACTTC | CASSVAPGRSTYEQYF
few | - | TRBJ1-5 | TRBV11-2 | TGTGCCAGCAGCTCCAGCCGGGGACCAAAGAGGCATCAGCCCCAGCATTTT | CASSSSRGPKRHQPQHF
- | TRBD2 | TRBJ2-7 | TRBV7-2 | TGTGCCATCTCGGGGAGGGGACCCTACGAGCAGTACTTC | CAISGRGPYEQYF
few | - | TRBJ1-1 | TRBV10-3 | TGTGCCATCAGATCAGAGAACACTGAAGCTTTCTTT | CAIRSENTEAFF
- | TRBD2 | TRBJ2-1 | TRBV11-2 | TGTGCCAGCAGCGCCACTAGCGGGAGATACGGTGAGCAGTTCTTC | CASSATSGRYGEQFF
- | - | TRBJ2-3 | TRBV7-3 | TGTGCCAGCAGCTTAACGGCTCCGGGATCCACAGATACGCAGTATTTT | CASSLTAPGSTDTQYF
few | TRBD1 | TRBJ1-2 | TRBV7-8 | TGTGCCAGCAGCTCCACTGTCGGACAGGGGGTAGTCTATGGCTACACCTTC | CASSSTVGQGVVYGYTF
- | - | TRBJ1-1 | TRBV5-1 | TGCGCCAGCAGCTTTTTCGACAGGATCACTGAAGCTTTCTTT | CASSFFDRITEAFF
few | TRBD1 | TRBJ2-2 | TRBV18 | TGTGCCAGCTCACTAACACAGGGGATCGGGGAGCTGTTTTTT | CASSLTQGIGELFF
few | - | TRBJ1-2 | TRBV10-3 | TGTGCCACCACGGACCCACCCTATGGCTACACCTTC | CATTDPPYGYTF
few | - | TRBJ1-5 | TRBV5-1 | TGCGCCAGCAGCTTTACCCCTCGTGACGGCGGAGGGCAGCCCCAGCATTTT | CASSFTPRDGGGQPQHF
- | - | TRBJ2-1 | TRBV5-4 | TGTGCCAGCAGCCGGGGGACTTTCTACAATGAGCAGTTCTTC | CASSRGTFYNEQFF
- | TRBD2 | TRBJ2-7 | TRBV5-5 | TGTGCCAGCAGCTTGGAGGCCACCGCGGGGGCCTACGAGCAGTACTTC | CASSLEATAGAYEQYF